This T cell receptor beta chain is from a study of blood T cell repertoires in COVID-19. The V gene's germline CDR1 is MNHEY and CDR2 SMNVEV (reference sequence). V was clipped by 2 bases and J by 0 bases, with 11 bases between them. There are 15 residues in the CDR3. Sequencing was performed with immunoSEQ multiplex PCR; in TCRdb, only in-frame clones are kept and a portion is missing. The table has 280,000 or so clones, about 90% seen once. The sample comprised PBMCs or T cells enriched from blood (not recorded which). This TCR was sampled from a woman aged 45-60 years who had been exposed to COVID-19. This chain joins TRBV27 and TRBJ2-7; the D is unclear. The CDR3 DNA is TGTGCCAGCAGTTTAATTCCCCCAGGCTCCTACGAGCAGTACTTC. This codes for CASSLIPPGSYEQYF.